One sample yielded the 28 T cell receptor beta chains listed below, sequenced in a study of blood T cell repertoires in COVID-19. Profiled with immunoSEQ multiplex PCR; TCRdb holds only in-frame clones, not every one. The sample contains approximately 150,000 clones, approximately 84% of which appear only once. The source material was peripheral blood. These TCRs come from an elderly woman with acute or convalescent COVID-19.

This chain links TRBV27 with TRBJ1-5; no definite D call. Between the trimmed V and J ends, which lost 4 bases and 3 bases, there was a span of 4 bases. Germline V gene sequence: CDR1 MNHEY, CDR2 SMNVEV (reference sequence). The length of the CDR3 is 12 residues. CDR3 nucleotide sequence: TGTGCCAGCAGTTCACTCAATCAGCCCCAGCATTTT. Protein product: CASSSLNQPQHF.

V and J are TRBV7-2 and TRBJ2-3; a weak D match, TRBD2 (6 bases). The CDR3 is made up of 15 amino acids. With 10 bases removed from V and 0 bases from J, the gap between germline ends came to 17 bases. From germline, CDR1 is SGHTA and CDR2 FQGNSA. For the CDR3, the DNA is TGTGCCACTACACCGGACGGACTAAGCACAGATACGCAGTATTTT. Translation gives CATTPDGLSTDTQYF.

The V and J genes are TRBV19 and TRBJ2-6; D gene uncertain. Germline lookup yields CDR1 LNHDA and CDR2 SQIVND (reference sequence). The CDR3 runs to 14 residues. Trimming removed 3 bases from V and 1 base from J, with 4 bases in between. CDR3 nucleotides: TGTGCCAGTAGTATCCTGTCTGGGGCCAACGTCCTGACTTTC. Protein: CASSILSGANVLTF.

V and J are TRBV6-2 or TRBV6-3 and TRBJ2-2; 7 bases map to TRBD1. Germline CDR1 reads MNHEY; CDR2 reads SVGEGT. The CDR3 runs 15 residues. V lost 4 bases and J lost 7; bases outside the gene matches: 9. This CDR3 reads CASSSGQIFHGELFF. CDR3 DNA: TGTGCCAGCAGTTCGGGACAGATTTTTCACGGGGAGCTGTTTTTT.

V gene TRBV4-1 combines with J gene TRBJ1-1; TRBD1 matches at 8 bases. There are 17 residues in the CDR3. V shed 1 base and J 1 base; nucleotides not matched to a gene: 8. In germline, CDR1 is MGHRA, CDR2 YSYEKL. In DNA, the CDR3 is TGCGCCAGCAGCCAAGCACGAGGGCAGGGGGCGAACACTGAAGCTTTCTTT. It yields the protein CASSQARGQGANTEAFF.

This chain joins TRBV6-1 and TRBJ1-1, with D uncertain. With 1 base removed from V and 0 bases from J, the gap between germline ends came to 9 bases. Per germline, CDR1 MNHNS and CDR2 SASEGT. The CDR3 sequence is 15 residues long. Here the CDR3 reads CASSEGRGMNTEAFF. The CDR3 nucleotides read TGTGCCAGCAGTGAAGGGCGCGGCATGAACACTGAAGCTTTCTTT.

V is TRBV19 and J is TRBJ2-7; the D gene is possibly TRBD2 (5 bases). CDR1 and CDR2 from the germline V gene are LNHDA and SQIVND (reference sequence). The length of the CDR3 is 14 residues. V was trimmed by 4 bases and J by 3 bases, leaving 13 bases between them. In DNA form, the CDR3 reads TGTGCCAGTAGTAGCCCCGGGATTTACTACGAGCAGTACTTC. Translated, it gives CASSSPGIYYEQYF.

Here the CDR3 DNA reads TGTGCCGGCCGGGACACCCGCTATGGCTACACCTTC. Translation: CAGRDTRYGYTF. The V call is TRBV30, the J call TRBJ1-2; D might be TRBD1 (6 bases). The CDR3 totals 12 residues. CDR1 and CDR2 from the germline V gene are GTSNPN and SVGIG (reference sequence). V shed 8 bases and J shed 4 bases, with 14 bases lying between them.

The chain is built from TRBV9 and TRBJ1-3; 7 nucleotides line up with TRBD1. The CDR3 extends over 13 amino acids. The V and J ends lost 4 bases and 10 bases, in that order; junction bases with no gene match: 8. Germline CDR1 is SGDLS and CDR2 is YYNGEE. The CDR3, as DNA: TGTGCCAGCAGCACCGGGACAGAGAAGACCATATATTTT. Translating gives CASSTGTEKTIYF.

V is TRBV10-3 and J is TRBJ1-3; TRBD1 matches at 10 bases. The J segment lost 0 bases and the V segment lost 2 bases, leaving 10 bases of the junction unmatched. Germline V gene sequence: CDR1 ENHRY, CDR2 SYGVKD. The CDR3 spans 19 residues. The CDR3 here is CAISEGRQGAESSGNTIYF. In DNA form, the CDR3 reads TGTGCCATCAGTGAGGGGAGACAGGGGGCCGAATCCTCTGGAAACACCATATATTTT.

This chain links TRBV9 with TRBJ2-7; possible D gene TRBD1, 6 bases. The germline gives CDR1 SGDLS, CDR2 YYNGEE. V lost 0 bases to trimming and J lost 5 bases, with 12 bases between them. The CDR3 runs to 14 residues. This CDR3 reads CASSVAAGVNEQYF. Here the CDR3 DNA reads TGTGCCAGCAGCGTAGCTGCAGGGGTGAACGAGCAGTACTTC.

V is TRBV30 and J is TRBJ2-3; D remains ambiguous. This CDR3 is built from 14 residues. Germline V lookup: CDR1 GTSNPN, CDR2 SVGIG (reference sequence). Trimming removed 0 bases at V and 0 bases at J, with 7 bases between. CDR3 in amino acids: CAWSVSASTDTQYF. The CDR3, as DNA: TGTGCCTGGAGTGTAAGCGCTAGCACAGATACGCAGTATTTT.

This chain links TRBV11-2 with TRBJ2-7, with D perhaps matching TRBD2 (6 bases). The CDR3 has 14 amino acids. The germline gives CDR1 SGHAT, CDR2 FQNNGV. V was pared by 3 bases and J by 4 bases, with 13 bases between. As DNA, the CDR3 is TGTGCCAGCAGCTTTGTTAGGAGCGGGTACGAGCAGTACTTC. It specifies CASSFVRSGYEQYF.

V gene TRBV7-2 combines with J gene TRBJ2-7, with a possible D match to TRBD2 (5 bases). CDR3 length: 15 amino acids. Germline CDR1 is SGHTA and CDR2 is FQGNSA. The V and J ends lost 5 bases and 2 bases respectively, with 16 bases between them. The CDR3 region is CASSPLTGVTYEQYF. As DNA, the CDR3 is TGTGCCAGCAGCCCTCTGACCGGGGTCACCTACGAGCAGTACTTC.

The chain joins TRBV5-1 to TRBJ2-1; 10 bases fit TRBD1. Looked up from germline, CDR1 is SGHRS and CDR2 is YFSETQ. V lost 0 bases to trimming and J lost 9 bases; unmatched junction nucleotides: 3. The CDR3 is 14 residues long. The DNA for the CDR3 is TGCGCCAGCAGCTTGGGGGACAGGGGCGTTGAGCAGTTCTTC. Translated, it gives CASSLGDRGVEQFF. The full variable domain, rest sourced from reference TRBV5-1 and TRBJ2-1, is KAGVTQTPRYLIKTRGQQVTLSCSPISGHRSVSWYQQTPGQGLQFLFEYFSETQRNKGNFPGRFSGRQFSNSRSEMNVSTLELGDSALYLCASSLGDRGVEQFFGPGTRLTVL.

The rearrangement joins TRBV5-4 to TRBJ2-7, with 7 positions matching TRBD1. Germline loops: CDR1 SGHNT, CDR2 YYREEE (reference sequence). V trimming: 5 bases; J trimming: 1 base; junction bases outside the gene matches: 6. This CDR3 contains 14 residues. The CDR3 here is CASSHPDRSYEQYF. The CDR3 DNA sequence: TGTGCCAGCAGTCATCCGGACAGGTCCTACGAGCAGTACTTC.

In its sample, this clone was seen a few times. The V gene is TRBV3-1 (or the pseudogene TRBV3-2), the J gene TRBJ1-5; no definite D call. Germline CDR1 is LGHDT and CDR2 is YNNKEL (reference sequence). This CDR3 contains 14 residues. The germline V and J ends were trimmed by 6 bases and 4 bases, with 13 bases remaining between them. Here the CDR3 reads CASSLRQANQPQHF. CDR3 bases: TGTGCCAGCAGTCTTAGACAAGCTAATCAGCCCCAGCATTTT.

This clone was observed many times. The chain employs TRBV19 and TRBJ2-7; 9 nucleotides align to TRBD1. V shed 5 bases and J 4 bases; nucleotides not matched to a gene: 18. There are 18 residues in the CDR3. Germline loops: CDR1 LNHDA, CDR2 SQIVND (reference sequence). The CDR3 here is CASSPTGGIIYGFYEQYF. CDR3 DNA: TGTGCCAGTAGTCCGACAGGGGGTATAATCTATGGATTTTACGAGCAGTACTTC.

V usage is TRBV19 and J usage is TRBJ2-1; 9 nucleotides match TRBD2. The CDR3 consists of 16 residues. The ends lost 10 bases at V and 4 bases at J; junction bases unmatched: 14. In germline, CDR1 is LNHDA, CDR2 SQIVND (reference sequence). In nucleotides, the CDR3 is TGTGCCACCCGGGACCGGGCGCGGGGGGGGTACAATGAGCAGTTCTTC. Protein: CATRDRARGGYNEQFF.

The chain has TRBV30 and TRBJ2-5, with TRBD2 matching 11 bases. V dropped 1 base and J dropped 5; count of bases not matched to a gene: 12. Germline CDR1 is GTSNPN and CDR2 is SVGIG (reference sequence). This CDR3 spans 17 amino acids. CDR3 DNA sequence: TGTGCCTGGAGTGGGGCCCTAGCGGGAGGTCCGGAGGAGACCCAGTACTTC. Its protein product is CAWSGALAGGPEETQYF.

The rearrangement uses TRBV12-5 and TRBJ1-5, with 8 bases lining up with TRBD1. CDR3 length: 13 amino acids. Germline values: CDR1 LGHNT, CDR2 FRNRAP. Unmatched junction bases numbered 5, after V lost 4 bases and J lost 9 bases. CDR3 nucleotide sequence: TGTGCTAGTGGTTCACAGGGGGGTGGGCCCCAGCATTTT. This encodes CASGSQGGGPQHF. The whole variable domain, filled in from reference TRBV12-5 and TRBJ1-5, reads DARVTQTPRHKVTEMGQEVTMRCQPILGHNTVFWYRQTMMQGLELLAYFRNRAPLDDSGMPKDRFSAEMPDATLATLKIQPSEPRDSAVYFCASGSQGGGPQHFGDGTRLSIL.

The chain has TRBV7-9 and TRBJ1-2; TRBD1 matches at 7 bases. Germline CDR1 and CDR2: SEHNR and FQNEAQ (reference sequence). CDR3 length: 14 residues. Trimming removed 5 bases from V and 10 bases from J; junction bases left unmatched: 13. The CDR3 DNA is TGTGCCAGCAGCACCCCGGCAGGGGGAGGTCTCTACACCTTC. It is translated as CASSTPAGGGLYTF.

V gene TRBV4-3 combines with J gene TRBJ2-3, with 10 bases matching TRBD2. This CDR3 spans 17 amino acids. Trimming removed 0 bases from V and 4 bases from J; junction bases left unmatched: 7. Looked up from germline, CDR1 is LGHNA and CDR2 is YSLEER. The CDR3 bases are TGCGCCAGCAGCCAAGATAGGGCTAGCGGGAGAGCAGATACGCAGTATTTT. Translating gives CASSQDRASGRADTQYF.

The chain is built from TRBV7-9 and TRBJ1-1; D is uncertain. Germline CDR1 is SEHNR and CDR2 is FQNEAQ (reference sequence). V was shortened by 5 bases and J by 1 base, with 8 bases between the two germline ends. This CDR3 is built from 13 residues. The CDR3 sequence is CASSLTSNTEAFF. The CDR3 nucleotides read TGTGCCAGCAGCCTCACATCGAACACTGAAGCTTTCTTT.

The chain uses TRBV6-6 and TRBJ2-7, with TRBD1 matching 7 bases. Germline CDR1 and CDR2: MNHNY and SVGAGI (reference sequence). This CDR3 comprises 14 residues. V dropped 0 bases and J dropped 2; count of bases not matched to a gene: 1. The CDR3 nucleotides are TGTGCCAGCAGTTACTCGGGACAGCCCTACGAGCAGTACTTC. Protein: CASSYSGQPYEQYF.

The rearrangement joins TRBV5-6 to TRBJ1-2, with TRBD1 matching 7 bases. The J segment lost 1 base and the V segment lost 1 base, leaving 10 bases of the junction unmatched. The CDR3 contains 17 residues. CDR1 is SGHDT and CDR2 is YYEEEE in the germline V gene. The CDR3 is CASSLFLHRGRNYGYTF. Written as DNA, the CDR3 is TGTGCCAGCAGCTTGTTCCTCCACAGGGGACGTAACTATGGCTACACCTTC.

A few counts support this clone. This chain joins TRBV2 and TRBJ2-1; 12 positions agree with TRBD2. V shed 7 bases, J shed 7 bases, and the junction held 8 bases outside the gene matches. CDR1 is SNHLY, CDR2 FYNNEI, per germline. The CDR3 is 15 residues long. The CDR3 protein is CASNLLAGGRNEQFF. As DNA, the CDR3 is TGTGCCAGCAACTTACTAGCGGGGGGCAGAAATGAGCAGTTCTTC. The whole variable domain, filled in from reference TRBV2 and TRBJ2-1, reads EPEVTQTPSHQVTQMGQEVILRCVPISNHLYFYWYRQILGQKVEFLVSFYNNEISEKSEIFDDQFSVERPDGSNFTLKIRSTKLEDSAMYFCASNLLAGGRNEQFFGPGTRLTVL.

CDR3 amino acids: CASSLTQGGTGELFF. The CDR3, as DNA: TGCGCCAGCAGCTTGACACAGGGGGGCACCGGGGAGCTGTTTTTT. J is TRBJ2-2 and V is TRBV5-1, with TRBD1 matching 8 bases. CDR1 SGHRS and CDR2 YFSETQ come from the germline V gene. The CDR3 extends over 15 amino acids. Unmatched junction bases numbered 3, after V lost 1 base and J lost 4 bases.